Listed below are T cell receptor beta chains from one sample, sequenced in a study of blood T cell repertoires in COVID-19. The method was immunoSEQ multiplex PCR; TCRdb's version includes in-frame clones alone and lacks a portion of them. This table holds 200,000 or so clones, 85% to 90% found once. Source material: peripheral blood. These receptors were taken from a man aged 30-40 years with COVID-19, enrolled during active disease. CDR3s include the opening cysteine and the closing phenylalanine or tryptophan. Each record gives: D gene, clone size, V gene, J gene, CDR3 length, CDR3 DNA, CDR3 protein. The D gene is left open where the match is weak. The size of a clone is reported for some rows only, either as once, few or many, or as a class for expanded clones.

>TRBD2|.|TRBV19|TRBJ2-1|14
TGTGCCAGTAGTAGAAGACTAGCTTATAATGAGCAGTTCTTC
CASSRRLAYNEQFF
>.|.|TRBV7-3|TRBJ1-1|16
TGTGCCAGCAGCCCACCCCATGGGGCAGAGAACACTGAAGCTTTCTTT
CASSPPHGAENTEAFF
>.|.|TRBV6-1|TRBJ1-2|14
TGTGCCAGCAGTGAACTCACAGGGCCCTATGGCTACACCTTC
CASSELTGPYGYTF
>.|.|TRBV6-5|TRBJ1-6|12
TGTGCCAGCAGCACGGTCAATTCACCCCTCCACTTT
CASSTVNSPLHF
>TRBD1|.|TRBV7-9|TRBJ1-1|15
TGTGCCAGCAGCTTTGGGACAGCGCTTCACACTGAAGCTTTCTTT
CASSFGTALHTEAFF
>.|.|TRBV5-4|TRBJ2-7|15
TGTGCCAGCAGCTACCAAGAGGGTGTAGGTCGCGAGCAGTACTTC
CASSYQEGVGREQYF
>TRBD2|.|TRBV5-1|TRBJ2-3|17
TGCGCCAGCAGCTTGGGCGGACTAGCGGGCCCCACAGATACGCAGTATTTT
CASSLGGLAGPTDTQYF
>.|.|TRBV21-1|TRBJ2-3|17
TGTGCCAGCAGCAAGACTAGCGGGGGCCCAAGCACAGATACGCAGTATTTT
CASSKTSGGPSTDTQYF
>TRBD2|.|TRBV6-5|TRBJ2-1|15
TGTGCCAGCCGTCTACTAGCGGGAGGGCCCTATGAGCAGTTCTTC
CASRLLAGGPYEQFF
>.|.|TRBV18|TRBJ2-2|14
TGTGCCAGCTCACCTGCACAGAACACCGGGGAGCTGTTTTTT
CASSPAQNTGELFF
>TRBD2|many|TRBV4-3|TRBJ2-1|17
TGCGCCAGCAGCCCTGGACTAGCGGGGACCTTTTACAATGAGCAGTTCTTC
CASSPGLAGTFYNEQFF
>.|.|TRBV28|TRBJ1-5|12
TGTGCCAGCAGTTTACTGCGTCAGCCCCAGCATTTT
CASSLLRQPQHF
>TRBD1|once|TRBV7-9|TRBJ1-1|17
TGTGCCAGCAGCTTTCGAGACAGGGGGAATGGTGTGACTGAAGCTTTCTTT
CASSFRDRGNGVTEAFF
>.|.|TRBV7-3|TRBJ1-1|14
TGTGCCAGCAGCTTAACGGGCCCGAACACTGAAGCTTTCTTT
CASSLTGPNTEAFF
>TRBD1|.|TRBV7-9|TRBJ1-6|15
TGTGCCAGCAGCTTAGGACAGGGGGCTAACTCACCCCTCCACTTT
CASSLGQGANSPLHF
>.|few|TRBV14|TRBJ2-2|12
TGTGCCAGCAGCCGACAATCTGGGGAGCTGTTTTTT
CASSRQSGELFF
>.|.|TRBV5-6|TRBJ2-7|14
TGTGCCAGCAGCTCCCGGCAGGGGGGCTACGAGCAGTACTTC
CASSSRQGGYEQYF
>TRBD1|.|TRBV27|TRBJ2-4|15
TGTGCCAGCAGTTTGCAGGGGGCACAGTCGGACATTCAGTACTTC
CASSLQGAQSDIQYF
>.|.|TRBV7-2|TRBJ1-3|16
TGTGCCAGCAGTTCAGGGGCAGGGGACCCTGGAAACACCATATATTTT
CASSSGAGDPGNTIYF
>.|.|TRBV5-1|TRBJ1-1|13
TGCGCCAGCAGCTTGAGAGGGAACACTGAAGCTTTCTTT
CASSLRGNTEAFF
>.|.|TRBV4-3|TRBJ1-2|15
TGCGCCAGCAGCCACCGGGAAATTGCCAACTATGGCTACACCTTC
CASSHREIANYGYTF
>TRBD2|.|TRBV27|TRBJ2-3|21
TGTGCCAGCAGTCCACACCCGGGGAGCGGGGGCCATCGCTCTAGCACAGATACGCAGTATTTT
CASSPHPGSGGHRSSTDTQYF
>.|.|TRBV29-1|TRBJ1-2|14
TGCAGCGTTGAATCCGCAGGGGCAGGTTATGGCTACACCTTC
CSVESAGAGYGYTF
>.|.|TRBV6-6|TRBJ1-5|14
TGTGCCAGCAGTACCTCCGGGACATCGGAGCCCCAGCATTTT
CASSTSGTSEPQHF
>.|.|TRBV29-1|TRBJ1-5|15
TGCAGCGTTAATACCCCGGGATCGGGCAATCAGCCCCAGCATTTT
CSVNTPGSGNQPQHF
>TRBD2|.|TRBV19|TRBJ2-3|16
TGTGCCAGTAGTAGGACTAGCGGGGGGTCCACAGATACGCAGTATTTT
CASSRTSGGSTDTQYF
>.|.|TRBV2|TRBJ2-2|14
TGTGCCAGCAGTGAAGAGGCAGGGGCCGGGGAGCTGTTTTTT
CASSEEAGAGELFF
>TRBD1|.|TRBV28|TRBJ1-1|16
TGTGCCAGCAGTTCAAACACAGGGGCAACGAGCACTGAAGCTTTCTTT
CASSSNTGATSTEAFF
>.|few|TRBV3-1/TRBV3-2|TRBJ2-2|16
TGTGCCAGCAGCCAAGATCCAGGGAAGGTCACCGGGGAGCTGTTTTTT
CASSQDPGKVTGELFF
>.|.|TRBV7-9|TRBJ1-3|14
TGTGCCAGCAGGGTTACAGGGTCTGGAAACACCATATATTTT
CASRVTGSGNTIYF
>TRBD1|.|TRBV7-2|TRBJ1-1|14
TGTGCCAGCAGCTTAGGAACAGGGGGCGTAGATGCTTTCTTT
CASSLGTGGVDAFF
>.|.|TRBV2|TRBJ1-5|13
TGTGCCAGCAGTGAGGAGAGCTATCAGCCCCAGCATTTT
CASSEESYQPQHF
>TRBD1|few|TRBV5-5|TRBJ1-3|16
TGTGCCAGCAGCCAGGGGGTAAGGAGCTCTGGAAACACCATATATTTT
CASSQGVRSSGNTIYF
>.|.|TRBV24-1|TRBJ2-5|16
TGTGCCACCAGTGATCAGCCTCCGGGACTTCAAGAGACCCAGTACTTC
CATSDQPPGLQETQYF
>TRBD1|.|TRBV5-4|TRBJ2-1|13
TGTGCCAGCAGCACGGACAGGGGTTATGAGCAGTTCTTC
CASSTDRGYEQFF
>.|.|TRBV2|TRBJ1-4|12
TGTGCCACCCGACCAACAACAGGGAAACTGTTTTTT
CATRPTTGKLFF
>.|.|TRBV6-5|TRBJ1-5|15
TGTGCCAGCAGTTACGGAGGGGCCAACAATCAGCCCCAGCATTTT
CASSYGGANNQPQHF
>TRBD1|.|TRBV7-8|TRBJ1-1|12
TGTGCCAGCAGCCTGGGACAGCCAGAAGCTTTCTTT
CASSLGQPEAFF
>.|.|TRBV11-2|TRBJ1-1|13
TGTGCCAGCAGCTCCTTAGCTAACACTGAAGCTTTCTTT
CASSSLANTEAFF
>TRBD1|.|TRBV5-4|TRBJ1-5|15
TGTGCCAGCAGCCCCGACAGGGGGGAAAATCAGCCCCAGCATTTT
CASSPDRGENQPQHF
>.|.|TRBV19|TRBJ2-2|13
TGTGCCAGTGTCGCACTAAACACCGGGGAGCTGTTTTTT
CASVALNTGELFF
>TRBD2|.|TRBV9|TRBJ2-7|15
TGTGCCAGCAGCCCCAATCTTGCGGGAGGGCACGAGCAGTACTTC
CASSPNLAGGHEQYF
>TRBD1|.|TRBV18|TRBJ1-1|15
TGTGCCAGCTCCCGGACAGGGGGAGGGAGCACTGAAGCTTTCTTT
CASSRTGGGSTEAFF
>TRBD1|.|TRBV5-6|TRBJ1-1|16
TGTGCCAGCAGCTCGGACAGGGGTTCGAAGCTTGATAAGGCTTTCTTT
CASSSDRGSKLDKAFF
>TRBD2|.|TRBV7-3|TRBJ2-2|16
TGTGCCAGCAGCATTAGCGGGGGGCCGAGCACCGGGGAGCTGTTTTTT
CASSISGGPSTGELFF